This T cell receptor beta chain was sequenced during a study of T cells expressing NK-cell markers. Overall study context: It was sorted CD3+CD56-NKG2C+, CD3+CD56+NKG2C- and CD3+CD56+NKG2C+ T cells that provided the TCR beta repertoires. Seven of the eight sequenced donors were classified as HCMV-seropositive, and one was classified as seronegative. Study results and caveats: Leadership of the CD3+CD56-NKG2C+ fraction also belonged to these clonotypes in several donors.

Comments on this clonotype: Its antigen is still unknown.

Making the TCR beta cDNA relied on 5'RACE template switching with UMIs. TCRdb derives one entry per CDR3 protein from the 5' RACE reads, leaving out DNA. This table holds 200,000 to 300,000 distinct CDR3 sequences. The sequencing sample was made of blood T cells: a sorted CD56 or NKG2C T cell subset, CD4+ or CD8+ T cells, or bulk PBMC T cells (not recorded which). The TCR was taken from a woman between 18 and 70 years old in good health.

This CDR3 is CASSQDGGGGTGELFF. The chain joins TRBV4-2 to TRBJ2-2; the D gene TCRdb calls, TRBD2, cannot be checked with no DNA. CDR1 and CDR2 from the germline V gene are LGHNA and YNFKEQ. The CDR3 length is 16 residues.